Listed below are T cell receptor beta chains from one sample, sequenced in a study of T cells in Graves' hyperthyroidism and ophthalmopathy. TCRdb ran MiXCR on the multiplex PCR reads and lists one entry per CDR3 protein. The sample includes hundreds of thousands of distinct CDR3 sequences, approximately 16% seen only once; the top ten take roughly 18%. The specimen sequenced was blood. The origin of the receptors is a woman younger than 35 with Graves' hyperthyroidism. Both conserved end residues are part of each CDR3. The D gene is left open where the match is weak. Clone size is given for some rows only: seen once, a few or many times, or a class if the clone is expanded.

d_call	clone_size	v_call	j_call	cdr3_nt	cdr3_aa
.	once	TRBV4-1	TRBJ1-1	TGCGCCAGCAGCCGCCCCCCGGGGGGGGAGAACACTGAAGCTTTCTTT	CASSRPPGGENTEAFF
TRBD1	few	TRBV29-1	TRBJ2-2	TGCAGCGTTGCCGAACAGGGGGCGCACACCGGGGAGCTGTTTTTT	CSVAEQGAHTGELFF
TRBD2	.	TRBV4-1	TRBJ2-1	TGCGCCAGCAGCCAAGGTGGAGCGGGAGGTAATGAGCAGTTCTTC	CASSQGGAGGNEQFF
.	many	TRBV11-2	TRBJ2-1	TGTGCCAGCAGCTTCGGCTCCCGACTGAACAATGAGCAGTTCTTC	CASSFGSRLNNEQFF
TRBD2	.	TRBV4-1	TRBJ2-7	TGCGCCAGCAGCCAAGAACGGCTAGCGGGAGTATACGAGCAGTACTTC	CASSQERLAGVYEQYF
TRBD1	many	TRBV24-1	TRBJ2-1	TGTGCCACCGCCGCGTCCGGACAGGGGGCGAATGAGCAGTTCTTC	CATAASGQGANEQFF
.	few	TRBV18	TRBJ1-1	TGTGCCAGCTCACCATCTCAATTTGTGAACACTGAAGCTTTCTTT	CASSPSQFVNTEAFF
.	.	TRBV5-4	TRBJ1-2	TGTGCCAGCAGCTTTACTTTTGGCTACACCTTC	CASSFTFGYTF
.	many	TRBV28	TRBJ2-1	TGTGCCAGCAGTTTTAAATTGGGGGTGGGGAGCTCCTACAATGAGCAGTTCTTC	CASSFKLGVGSSYNEQFF
.	.	TRBV6-5	TRBJ2-1	TGTGCCAGCAGTTACGAGGGGAGCTCCTACAATGAGCAGTTCTTC	CASSYEGSSYNEQFF
.	few	TRBV5-5	TRBJ2-1	TGTGCCAGCAGCTTGGAGTGGGAGGCTTACAATGAGCAGTTCTTC	CASSLEWEAYNEQFF
.	few	TRBV6-6	TRBJ1-1	TGTGCCAGCAGTTACTCGGATTCAGCTGAAGCTTTCTTT	CASSYSDSAEAFF
.	.	TRBV10-3	TRBJ2-7	TGTGCCGTCAGTGAGTCAGTCGTGTCCTACGAGCAGTACTTC	CAVSESVVSYEQYF
TRBD1	few	TRBV4-1	TRBJ1-2	TGCGCCAGCAGCCAACAAGAACACAGACAGGGTGGCTACACCTTC	CASSQQEHRQGGYTF
TRBD1	few	TRBV11-2	TRBJ1-6	TGTGCCAGCAGCTTGGGGGGGACAGTTTATAATTCACCCCTCCACTTT	CASSLGGTVYNSPLHF
.	many	TRBV6-1	TRBJ2-7	TGTGCCAGCAGTTGGGAAGGGAGGTCCTACGAGCAGTACTTC	CASSWEGRSYEQYF